This TCR beta chain was captured in a study of blood T cells in healthy people across ages. This clonotype was detected ten times or more. The antigen is undetermined. This CDR3 is built from 12 residues. Germline V gene lookup returns CDR1 SQVTM and CDR2 ANQGSEA. V shed 4 bases and J shed 4 bases, with 10 bases lying between them. A J-beta primer mix and a sample-barcoded 5' primer were used in a second PCR of about 6 to 12 cycles. A template-switch adaptor containing 12 random nucleotides labeled each cDNA molecule. TCRdb reprocessed the 5' RACE reads with MiXCR, giving one entry per CDR3 protein. The top ten clones hold approximately 15% of a sample with 550,000 to 800,000 distinct CDR3 sequences, about 30% of them seen once. Whole-study results and caveats: In the absence of known donor CMV status, changes in expanded clonotypes were possibly confounded.

Sequencing used blood. J is TRBJ1-1 and V is TRBV29-1; D ambiguous. This clonotype was obtained from a woman over 75 in good health. CDR3 protein: CSVGGFGTEAFF. In DNA, the CDR3 is TGCAGCGTTGGGGGATTTGGCACTGAAGCTTTCTTT.